Sequencing of this T cell receptor (beta chain) was carried out in a study of T cell repertoires in cytomegalovirus infection. Study overall: CMV infection and matching HLA type were both indicated by public TCR beta signatures.

The CDR3 contains 13 residues. Between the trimmed V and J ends, which lost 3 bases and 8 bases, there was a span of 9 bases. Germline V gene sequence: CDR1 KGHDR, CDR2 SFDVKD. TCRdb fed the reads into MiXCR, producing one record per CDR3 protein. There are about half a million distinct CDR3 sequences in the sample; 30% to 35% occur only once, and about a sixth lies in the top ten. Broader study findings: Carriers of CMV plus the relevant HLA were identified by cumulative public TCR beta family frequency. The response measured ex vivo was dominated by TCR beta clonotypes (HLA-C-restricted and CMV-specific).

Only a few counts were recorded for this clonotype. The antigen remains undetermined. V is TRBV24-1 and J is TRBJ2-2, with D possibly matching TRBD2 (5 bases). The source was cultured PBMCs, collected from culture after CMV antigen stimulation. The origin of this receptor is a human donor in good health (CMV status not recorded). Some clones in this sample may be carry-over from other donors' samples. The CDR3 DNA sequence: TGTGCCACCAGTGATGAGGGATCGGGGGAGCTGTTTTTT. Translating it yields CATSDEGSGELFF.